Below, 11 T cell receptor beta chains from the same sample are listed, as sequenced in a study of blood T cell repertoires in COVID-19. Sequencing was performed with immunoSEQ multiplex PCR; in TCRdb, only in-frame clones are kept and a portion is missing. The repertoire holds about 24,000 clones, with less than 90% as singletons. Source material: peripheral blood. The receptors were sampled from a human donor with acute or convalescent COVID-19. The donor label of this sample is uncertain.

This clone was detected a few times. V usage is TRBV19 and J usage is TRBJ1-5, with 8 bases fitting TRBD1. CDR1 LNHDA and CDR2 SQIVND come from the germline V gene (reference sequence). The CDR3 sequence is 15 residues long. The junction had 7 bases not matched to a gene; V was cut back by 3 bases and J by 6 bases. DNA for the CDR3: TGTGCCAGTAGTATCAGACAGGGGCCTAGTCAGCCCCAGCATTTT. Its protein product is CASSIRQGPSQPQHF. Combining the CDR3 with reference TRBV19 and TRBJ1-5 gives the whole variable domain DGGITQSPKYLFRKEGQNVTLSCEQNLNHDAMYWYRQDPGQGLRLIYYSQIVNDFQKGDIAEGYSVSREKKESFPLTVTSAQKNPTAFYLCASSIRQGPSQPQHFGDGTRLSIL.

The rearrangement joins TRBV7-9 to TRBJ2-1; D gene uncertain. The V gene lost 0 bases and the J gene lost 16 bases, with 22 bases spanning the gap. This CDR3 is 15 amino acids long. Germline values: CDR1 SEHNR, CDR2 FQNEAQ (reference sequence). The chain's CDR3 is CASSLAQASNYLLFF. Written as DNA, the CDR3 is TGTGCCAGCAGCTTAGCGCAAGCGAGCAATTACCTCCTTTTCTTC.

The chain combines TRBV9 with TRBJ2-1, with 8 nucleotides matching TRBD1. The CDR3 is 17 residues long. Germline loops: CDR1 SGDLS, CDR2 YYNGEE. The trim removed 1 base at V and 7 bases at J, leaving 13 bases unmatched. CDR3 residues: CASSVLGRQGHSNEQFF. CDR3 bases: TGTGCCAGCAGCGTACTTGGCCGACAGGGGCACTCTAATGAGCAGTTCTTC.

The V call is TRBV7-9, the J call TRBJ1-4, with TRBD1 as a possible D gene (6 bases). There are 14 residues in the CDR3. Per the germline V gene, CDR1 is SEHNR and CDR2 is FQNEAQ (reference sequence). V dropped 4 bases and J dropped 5 bases, with 11 bases sitting between them. The CDR3 protein is CASSSQGVNEKLFF. CDR3 sequence (DNA): TGTGCCAGCAGCTCACAGGGAGTGAATGAAAAACTGTTTTTT.

The chain combines TRBV7-2 with TRBJ2-7; 10 bases are a match to TRBD2. The CDR3 length is 16 residues. Germline V gene lookup returns CDR1 SGHTA and CDR2 FQGNSA. The ends lost 1 base at V and 0 bases at J; junction bases unmatched: 3. The CDR3 region has the DNA TGTGCCAGCAGCTTAGATTTAGCGGGGGGCTCCTACGAGCAGTACTTC. It translates to CASSLDLAGGSYEQYF.

V gene TRBV11-2 combines with J gene TRBJ1-2; TRBD1 is a possible D gene (5 bases). This CDR3 is built from 14 residues. V lost 4 bases and J 5 bases, leaving 14 bases between the germline ends. The germline gives CDR1 SGHAT, CDR2 FQNNGV. CDR3 DNA sequence: TGTGCCAGCAGCTCTTTTTCGGGGACTTATGGCTACACCTTC. Translating it yields CASSSFSGTYGYTF.

This chain links TRBV4-3 with TRBJ1-2, with D tentatively TRBD1 (6 bases). This CDR3 spans 15 amino acids. Between the trimmed V and J ends, which lost 4 bases and 8 bases, there was a span of 20 bases. Germline CDR1 LGHNA, CDR2 YSLEER. As DNA, the CDR3 is TGCGCCAGCAGCCTCTTATCCCAGGGGCTGACGGGCTACACCTTC. Amino acid sequence: CASSLLSQGLTGYTF.

The chain recombines TRBV16 with TRBJ1-4; D is undetermined. Germline V gives CDR1 KGHSY, CDR2 FQNENV. V dropped 1 base and J dropped 6 bases, with 6 bases sitting between them. This CDR3 has 13 residues. CDR3 nucleotides: TGTGCCAGCAGCCAATACGGGGATGAAAAACTGTTTTTT. It yields the protein CASSQYGDEKLFF.

The gene calls are TRBV2 and TRBJ2-5; 7 bases match TRBD2. V shed 10 bases, J shed 4 bases, and the junction held 12 bases outside the gene matches. There are 14 residues in the CDR3. The germline V gene encodes CDR1 SNHLY and CDR2 FYNNEI. CDR3 region: CAIPETGRGETQYF. The DNA for the CDR3 is TGTGCCATCCCCGAGACGGGGAGGGGAGAGACCCAGTACTTC. Using reference TRBV2 and TRBJ2-5 for the parts outside the CDR3, the full variable domain is EPEVTQTPSHQVTQMGQEVILRCVPISNHLYFYWYRQILGQKVEFLVSFYNNEISEKSEIFDDQFSVERPDGSNFTLKIRSTKLEDSAMYFCAIPETGRGETQYFGPGTRLLVL.

J is TRBJ1-2 and V is TRBV25-1; tentative D call: TRBD1 (5 bases). Trimming cost V 5 bases and J 5 bases, with 12 bases left between them. The CDR3 contains 13 residues. CDR1 is MGHDK and CDR2 is SYGVNS in the germline V gene. The CDR3 coding sequence is TGTGCCAGCAGTTCAGGGACTCCTTATGGCTACACCTTC. Protein: CASSSGTPYGYTF.

V and J are TRBV6-1 and TRBJ2-2, with D perhaps TRBD2 (5 bases). Germline loops: CDR1 MNHNS, CDR2 SASEGT. V lost 1 base to trimming and J lost 5 bases, with 8 bases between them. The CDR3 contains 14 residues. CDR3 in DNA: TGTGCCAGCAGTGAAGGGGGAGTGACCGGGGAGCTGTTTTTT. Translating it yields CASSEGGVTGELFF.